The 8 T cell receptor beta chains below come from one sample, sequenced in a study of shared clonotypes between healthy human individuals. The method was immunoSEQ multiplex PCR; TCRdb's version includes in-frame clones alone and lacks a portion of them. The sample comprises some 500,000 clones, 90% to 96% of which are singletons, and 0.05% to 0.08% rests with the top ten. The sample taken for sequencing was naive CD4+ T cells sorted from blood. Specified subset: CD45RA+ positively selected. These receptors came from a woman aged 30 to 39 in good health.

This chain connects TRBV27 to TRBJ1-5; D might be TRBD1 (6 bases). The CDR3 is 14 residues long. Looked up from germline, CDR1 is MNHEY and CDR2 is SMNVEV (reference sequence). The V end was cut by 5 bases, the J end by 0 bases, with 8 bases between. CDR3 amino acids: CASSRTDSNQPQHF. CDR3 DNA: TGTGCCAGCAGTCGGACAGATAGCAATCAGCCCCAGCATTTT.

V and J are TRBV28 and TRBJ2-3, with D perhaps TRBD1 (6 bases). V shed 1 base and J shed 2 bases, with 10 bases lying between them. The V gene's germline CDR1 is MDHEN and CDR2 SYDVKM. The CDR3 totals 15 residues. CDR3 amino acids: CASSLFQGTTDTQYF. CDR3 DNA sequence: TGTGCCAGCAGTTTATTCCAGGGGACCACAGATACGCAGTATTTT.

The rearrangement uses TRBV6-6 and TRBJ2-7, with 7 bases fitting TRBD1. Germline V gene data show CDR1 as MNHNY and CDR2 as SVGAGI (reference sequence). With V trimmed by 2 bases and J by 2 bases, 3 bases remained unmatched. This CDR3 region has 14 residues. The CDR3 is CASSYGGQTYEQYF. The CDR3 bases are TGTGCCAGCAGTTACGGGGGACAGACCTACGAGCAGTACTTC.

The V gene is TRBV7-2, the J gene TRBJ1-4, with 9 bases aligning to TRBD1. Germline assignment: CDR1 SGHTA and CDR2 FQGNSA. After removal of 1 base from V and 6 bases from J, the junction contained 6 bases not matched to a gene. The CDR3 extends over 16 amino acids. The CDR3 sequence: CASSLDPGQGYEKLFF. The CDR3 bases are TGTGCCAGCAGCTTAGATCCGGGACAGGGATATGAAAAACTGTTTTTT.

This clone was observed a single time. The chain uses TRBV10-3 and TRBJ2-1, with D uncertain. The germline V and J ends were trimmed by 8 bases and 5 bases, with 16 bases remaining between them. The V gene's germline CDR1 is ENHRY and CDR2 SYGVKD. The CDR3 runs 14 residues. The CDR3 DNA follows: TGTGCCATCGCGACACAACTCCTCAACAATGAGCAGTTCTTC. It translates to CAIATQLLNNEQFF.

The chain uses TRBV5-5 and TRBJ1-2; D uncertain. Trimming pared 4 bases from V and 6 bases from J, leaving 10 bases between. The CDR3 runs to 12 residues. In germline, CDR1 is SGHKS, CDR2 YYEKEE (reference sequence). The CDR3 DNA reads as TGTGCCAGCAGCCACCGGGAAAATGGCTACACCTTC. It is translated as CASSHRENGYTF.

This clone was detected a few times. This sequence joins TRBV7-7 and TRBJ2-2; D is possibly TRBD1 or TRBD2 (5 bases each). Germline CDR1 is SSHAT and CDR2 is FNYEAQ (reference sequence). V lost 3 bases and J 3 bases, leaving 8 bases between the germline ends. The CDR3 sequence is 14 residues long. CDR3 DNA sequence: TGTGCCAGCAGCTTCCAGGGAGACACCGGGGAGCTGTTTTTT. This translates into CASSFQGDTGELFF.

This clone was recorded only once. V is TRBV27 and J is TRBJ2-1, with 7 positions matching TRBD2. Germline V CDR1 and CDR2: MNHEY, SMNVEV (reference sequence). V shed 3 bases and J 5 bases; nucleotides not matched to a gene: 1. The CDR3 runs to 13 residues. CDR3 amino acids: CASSLRENNEQFF. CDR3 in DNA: TGTGCCAGCAGTTTGCGGGAGAACAATGAGCAGTTCTTC.